These T cell receptor beta chains were read from a single sample in a study of blood T cell repertoires in COVID-19. The assay was immunoSEQ multiplex PCR, and TCRdb's table has in-frame clones only and misses some. This table holds fewer than 250,000 clones, 70% to 90% found once. Sequenced sample: peripheral blood. The receptors were sampled from a man aged 40-55 years with acute or convalescent COVID-19. Each CDR3 is given with its conserved first and last residue. A D gene is named only where the DNA matches it firmly. Size tells how often a clone was seen (once, few, many) or the class of an expanded clone, and some rows leave it out.

D	V	J	size	CDR3	DNA
TRBD2	TRBV5-6	TRBJ2-2	NA	CASSDTTSHNTGELFF	TGTGCCAGCAGCGATACGACTAGCCACAACACCGGGGAGCTGTTTTTT
TRBD1	TRBV19	TRBJ1-1	NA	CASKGRGSAEAFF	TGTGCCAGTAAGGGCAGGGGGTCGGCTGAAGCTTTCTTT
TRBD1	TRBV7-2	TRBJ1-6	NA	CASSLSTGSGFSPLHF	TGTGCCAGCAGCTTATCGACAGGGTCGGGCTTTTCACCCCTCCACTTT
TRBD2	TRBV19	TRBJ2-3	NA	CASSLRPPSGGSTDTQYF	TGTGCCAGTAGTCTCCGTCCGCCTAGCGGGGGCAGCACAGATACGCAGTATTTT
TRBD1	TRBV7-9	TRBJ1-1	NA	CASSLGTGLGDTEAFF	TGTGCCAGCAGCTTGGGGACAGGCCTAGGGGACACTGAAGCTTTCTTT
TRBD2	TRBV30	TRBJ2-1	NA	CAWSATSGGASQFF	TGTGCCTGGAGTGCGACTAGCGGGGGGGCATCGCAGTTCTTC
TRBD2	TRBV3-1/TRBV3-2	TRBJ2-3	NA	CASSPWAGGAGTDTQYF	TGTGCCAGCAGCCCATGGGCGGGGGGGGCCGGCACAGATACGCAGTATTTT
NA	TRBV4-3	TRBJ1-4	NA	CASSQDSRGRRKLFF	TGCGCCAGCAGCCAAGATTCCCGGGGAAGACGAAAACTGTTTTTT
TRBD1	TRBV6-6	TRBJ1-1	NA	CASIRRQGATSEAFF	TGTGCCAGCATCAGGAGACAGGGGGCAACCAGCGAAGCTTTCTTT
TRBD1	TRBV5-4	TRBJ1-2	few	CASSPAIDRGLGGYTF	TGTGCCAGCAGCCCGGCCATTGACAGGGGGCTAGGTGGCTACACCTTC
TRBD1	TRBV19	TRBJ1-6	NA	CASREGADNSPLHF	TGTGCCAGTAGGGAGGGGGCGGATAATTCACCCCTCCACTTT
NA	TRBV3-1/TRBV3-2	TRBJ1-6	NA	CASSQEGLGASPLHF	TGTGCCAGCAGCCAAGAGGGACTCGGGGCTTCACCCCTCCACTTT
NA	TRBV2	TRBJ2-3	NA	CASSPDTTDTQYF	TGTGCCAGCAGTCCAGACACCACAGATACGCAGTATTTT
NA	TRBV30	TRBJ1-1	NA	CAWSVSISGNTEAFF	TGTGCCTGGAGTGTATCGATCTCGGGGAACACTGAAGCTTTCTTT
NA	TRBV2	TRBJ1-2	few	CASSELLSHGYTF	TGTGCCAGCAGTGAACTCTTGAGTCATGGCTACACCTTC
NA	TRBV19	TRBJ1-5	NA	CASSITGSQPQHF	TGTGCCAGTAGTATCACAGGCTCCCAGCCCCAGCATTTT
TRBD1	TRBV12-5	TRBJ2-2	once	CASGLGRGPPGELFF	TGTGCTAGTGGTTTGGGCAGGGGGCCCCCCGGGGAGCTGTTTTTT
TRBD2	TRBV5-5	TRBJ2-5	NA	CASSVPEGGTETQYF	TGTGCCAGCAGCGTTCCTGAGGGAGGGACAGAGACCCAGTACTTC
NA	TRBV6-6	TRBJ1-5	NA	CASSYPVGNQPQHF	TGTGCCAGCAGTTACCCTGTCGGCAATCAGCCCCAGCATTTT
TRBD2	TRBV4-1	TRBJ2-1	NA	CASSQGSWGLAGGLYNEQFF	TGCGCCAGCAGCCAAGGATCCTGGGGACTAGCGGGGGGCCTCTACAATGAGCAGTTCTTC
TRBD2	TRBV9	TRBJ2-1	once	CASSVSGLAGDEQFF	TGTGCCAGCAGCGTATCGGGACTAGCGGGGGATGAGCAGTTCTTC
TRBD2	TRBV7-2	TRBJ2-3	NA	CASSWRGGLGDTQYF	TGTGCCAGCAGCTGGCGGGGGGGCCTGGGAGATACGCAGTATTTT
NA	TRBV14	TRBJ2-6	NA	CASSIPGANVLTF	TGTGCCAGCAGTATTCCTGGGGCCAACGTCCTGACTTTC
NA	TRBV30	TRBJ1-5	NA	CPRTRGDSNQPQHF	TGTCCCAGAACCCGGGGTGATAGCAATCAGCCCCAGCATTTT
NA	TRBV11-2	TRBJ2-3	NA	CASSSDGQLGNTQYF	TGTGCCAGCAGCTCGGACGGACAATTGGGGAATACGCAGTATTTT
NA	TRBV13	TRBJ1-5	NA	CASSLASNQPQHF	TGTGCCAGCAGCCTTGCGAGCAATCAGCCCCAGCATTTT
NA	TRBV7-9	TRBJ2-5	NA	CASSLGGLETQYF	TGTGCCAGCAGCTTAGGGGGACTGGAGACCCAGTACTTC
NA	TRBV7-3	TRBJ1-1	once	CASSLMGTLNTEAFF	TGTGCCAGCAGCTTAATGGGGACACTGAACACTGAAGCTTTCTTT
TRBD2	TRBV18	TRBJ2-7	NA	CASSPQSGGGYEQYF	TGTGCCAGCTCACCACAAAGCGGGGGGGGCTACGAGCAGTACTTC
NA	TRBV5-1	TRBJ2-1	NA	CASSATSGSLGSYNEQFF	TGCGCCAGCAGCGCCACCTCCGGGAGCTTGGGGTCCTACAATGAGCAGTTCTTC
NA	TRBV5-4	TRBJ2-3	few	CASSLELLNTDTQYF	TGTGCCAGCAGCTTGGAACTCTTAAACACAGATACGCAGTATTTT
NA	TRBV6-5	TRBJ1-2	NA	CASSSRVNYGYTF	TGTGCCAGCAGCTCCAGGGTGAACTATGGCTACACCTTC
NA	TRBV6-5	TRBJ1-1	NA	CASSKQGIRDTEAFF	TGTGCCAGCAGCAAACAGGGTATCCGGGACACTGAAGCTTTCTTT
NA	TRBV27	TRBJ1-1	NA	CASRDNRAGVNTEAFF	TGTGCCAGCAGGGATAACAGGGCGGGGGTGAACACTGAAGCTTTCTTT
NA	TRBV28	TRBJ2-5	NA	CASSISGTPPSDQYF	TGTGCCAGCAGCATCTCCGGGACTCCCCCTTCGGACCAGTACTTC
NA	TRBV4-3	TRBJ1-6	NA	CASSQDLMSSIISSPLHF	TGCGCCAGCAGCCAAGATCTGATGTCGAGTATTATAAGTTCACCCCTCCACTTT
NA	TRBV3-1/TRBV3-2	TRBJ1-1	NA	CASSQHQGNTEAFF	TGTGCCAGCAGCCAACATCAGGGGAACACTGAAGCTTTCTTT
NA	TRBV9	TRBJ1-3	NA	CASSVDELRSGNTIYF	TGTGCCAGCAGCGTAGATGAGCTTCGCTCTGGAAACACCATATATTTT
TRBD1	TRBV5-4	TRBJ1-3	NA	CASTDRANTIYF	TGTGCCAGCACCGACAGGGCGAACACCATATATTTT
TRBD1	TRBV2	TRBJ1-2	NA	CASRERQGTAYGYTF	TGTGCCAGCAGGGAGCGACAAGGGACAGCCTATGGCTACACCTTC
TRBD1	TRBV7-3	TRBJ1-4	NA	CASSLTGCREKLFF	TGTGCCAGCAGCTTGACAGGGTGTCGTGAAAAACTGTTTTTT
NA	TRBV7-3	TRBJ2-2	NA	CASSLRGPTELFF	TGTGCCAGCAGCCTACGTGGTCCTACGGAGCTGTTTTTT
TRBD1	TRBV5-1	TRBJ2-7	NA	CASSSVTGGGYEQYF	TGCGCCAGCAGCTCGGTGACAGGGGGCGGCTACGAGCAGTACTTC
NA	TRBV5-4	TRBJ2-3	NA	CASTILRSGTAADTQYF	TGTGCCAGCACCATCCTTCGATCCGGGACTGCCGCAGATACGCAGTATTTT